This T cell receptor beta chain was sequenced for a study of T cell clusters in autoimmune cytopenias. TRB was amplified from approximately 250 ng of peripheral blood genomic DNA per sample. Germline V gene lookup returns CDR1 SGHTA and CDR2 FQGNSA. The CDR3 runs to 14 residues. Multiplex touch-down PCR amplified TRB using TRB-A and TRB-B pools in one tube. TCRdb re-called the multiplex PCR reads; every CDR3 protein appears as one record, without DNA. This table lists about 9,500 distinct CDR3 sequences. Material: peripheral blood. This clonotype was obtained from a human donor with an autoimmune cytopenia or autoimmune hepatitis (not recorded which). V gene TRBV7-2 combines with J gene TRBJ1-2; the TCRdb D gene call, TRBD1, has no DNA to confirm it. This CDR3 reads CASSLDRADYGYTF.